This TCR beta chain stems from a study of PD-L1 blockade in urothelial cancer. Study overall: The study recovered a median of roughly 150,000 T cells per blood sample.

TCR analog templates of synthetic origin were spiked into each PCR. Profiled with immunoSEQ multiplex PCR; TCRdb holds only in-frame clones, not every one. The table lists tens of thousands of clones, approximately 85% of them singletons. CDR3 length: 15 residues. The germline V gene encodes CDR1 SGHTA and CDR2 FQGTGA. Trimming at V came to 1 base and at J to 2 bases, leaving 2 bases not matched to a gene. Only one count was recorded for this clone. The antigen is unknown. Whole-study results and caveats: TCR clonality was measured in pretreatment peripheral blood. Clonality below the median predicted better survival.

Specified time point: pretreatment peripheral blood. Each patient's cancer was a locally advanced or metastatic urothelial carcinoma. This TCR derives from a man aged 55 to 70 with urothelial cancer. The chain recombines TRBV7-3 with TRBJ2-5; TRBD1 aligns across 9 bases. The source was PBMCs, collected around atezolizumab (anti-PD-L1) treatment. As DNA, the CDR3 is TGTGCCAGCAGCTTAAGAGGGACAGGGCAAGAGACCCAGTACTTC. It is translated as CASSLRGTGQETQYF.